The sequence of this T cell receptor (beta chain) was determined in a study of CD4 T cells in relation to SARS-CoV-2 and coronaviruses. Study-level background: TCR beta CDR3s were sequenced after 10-day antigen culture of PBMCs.

There are a few counts of this clone. The antigen remains undetermined. Before the COVID-19 pandemic, during about 2011-2019, CD4+ T cells were taken from unexposed donors. Isolation of CD4+ T cells took place after roughly nine days in culture. Cells permitting, SARS-CoV-2 S/N and four cold-coronavirus spikes were tested on unexposed-donor CD4+ T cells. Study results and limitations: Samples before the pandemic and after infection were not matched within any donor.

TCRdb's copy holds only in-frame clones and misses some; the assay was immunoSEQ multiplex PCR. Of approximately 30,000 clones listed, 70% to 80% are singletons. With 6 bases removed from V and 4 bases from J, the gap between germline ends came to 18 bases. The germline V gene has CDR1 ENHRY and CDR2 SYGVKD. The CDR3 has 15 residues. The source of this sequence is a human donor in good health. What was sequenced was CD4+ T cells from PBMCs, cultured in vitro. The J gene is TRBJ1-1, the V gene TRBV10-3; possibly TRBD1 for D (5 bases). As DNA, the CDR3 is TGTGCCATCAGCGGGACGGTTAATAGGGGCACTGAAGCTTTCTTT. Translation: CAISGTVNRGTEAFF.